This passage covers 28 T cell receptor beta chains from one sample sequenced in a study of post-analysis software for immune sequencing data. Findings and caveats of the study: Controls had lower frequencies than patients of roughly five TRBV segments, which included TRBV5-6, TRBV5-1 and TRBV20-1.

TCR beta cDNA libraries had unique molecular identifiers. TCRdb re-called the PCR reads with MiXCR, one entry per CDR3 protein. The sample includes hundreds of thousands of distinct CDR3 sequences, about 39% of them seen just once. These receptors have no identified antigens. The sequenced sample consisted of blood. All receptors come from a girl aged 2 to 10 with multiple sclerosis.

This clonotype was picked up a small number of times. The genes are TRBV12-3 or TRBV12-4 and TRBJ1-2; no clear D. The CDR3 sequence is 14 residues long. V shed 4 bases and J shed 4 bases, with 13 bases lying between them. As DNA, the CDR3 is TGTGCCAGCAGTTCCAATCCAATTACCTATGGCTACACCTTC. Translating gives CASSSNPITYGYTF.

There are a few counts of this clonotype. The chain has TRBV12-3 or TRBV12-4 and TRBJ2-1; D call uncertain. Trimming took off 6 bases at V and 2 bases at J, with 11 bases between the two ends. This CDR3 has 14 amino acids. The DNA of the CDR3 is TGTGCCAGCAGGACCCGGCCACCCTACAATGAGCAGTTCTTC. It encodes CASRTRPPYNEQFF.

This clonotype was detected only a few times. The CDR3 DNA follows: TGTGCCAGCAATCGCGGGATGAAGCGCTCCTACAATGAGCAGTTCTTC. This gives the protein CASNRGMKRSYNEQFF. The genes are TRBV6-5 and TRBJ2-1, with D maybe TRBD2 (6 bases). The CDR3 is 16 residues long. The V gene's germline CDR1 is MNHEY and CDR2 SVGAGI. The germline V and J ends were trimmed by 7 bases and 0 bases, with 16 bases remaining between them.

V usage is TRBV5-1 and J usage is TRBJ2-7, with TRBD1 matching 7 bases. Germline CDR1 reads SGHRS; CDR2 reads YFSETQ. The CDR3 is 14 residues long. J gave up 4 bases and V 3 bases, and 7 bases lay outside the gene matches. This CDR3 reads CASSWDSLKYEQYF. CDR3 DNA: TGCGCCAGCAGCTGGGACAGTCTTAAGTACGAGCAGTACTTC.

This clonotype was seen a few times. V and J are TRBV7-9 and TRBJ2-7, with a weak D call TRBD2 (7 bases). Trimming took off 5 bases at V and 5 bases at J, with 22 bases between the two ends. Per germline, CDR1 SEHNR and CDR2 FQNEAQ (reference sequence). The CDR3 totals 16 residues. The CDR3 loop is CASSLLGGTISHEQYF. CDR3 nucleotides: TGTGCCAGCAGCCTATTAGGGGGGACTATCTCTCACGAGCAGTACTTC.

This clonotype was seen a few times. CDR3 residues: CASSLIGQANIQYF. The CDR3 bases are TGTGCCAGCAGTTTGATAGGCCAGGCAAACATTCAGTACTTC. This chain uses TRBV12-3 or TRBV12-4 with TRBJ2-4; D unclear. V lost 3 bases to trimming and J lost 6 bases, with 12 bases between them. CDR3 length: 14 residues.

This clonotype was seen more than once but under ten times. J is TRBJ1-2 and V is TRBV6-1, with D hard to call. From germline, CDR1 is MNHNS and CDR2 SASEGT. The CDR3 is made up of 13 amino acids. The V end was cut by 5 bases, the J end by 4 bases, with 11 bases between. CDR3: CASSWGGFYGYTF. DNA for the CDR3: TGTGCCAGCAGTTGGGGAGGGTTCTATGGCTACACCTTC.

This chain uses TRBV7-2 with TRBJ2-4; D remains ambiguous. With 0 bases removed from V and 0 bases from J, the gap between germline ends came to 12 bases. The CDR3 spans 17 residues. Germline loops: CDR1 SGHTA, CDR2 FQGNSA. CDR3: CASSLAVSKIAKNIQYF. The DNA of the CDR3 is TGTGCCAGCAGCTTAGCTGTCAGCAAAATAGCCAAAAACATTCAGTACTTC. Supplemented by reference TRBV7-2 and TRBJ2-4, the full variable domain reads GAGVSQSPSNKVTEKGKDVELRCDPISGHTALYWYRQSLGQGLEFLIYFQGNSAPDKSGLPSDRFSAERTGGSVSTLTIQRTQQEDSAVYLCASSLAVSKIAKNIQYFGAGTRLSVL.

In this sample, this clonotype turned up a few times. This chain uses TRBV5-1 with TRBJ2-7, with 9 bases identical to TRBD2. Germline V gene sequence: CDR1 SGHRS, CDR2 YFSETQ. The CDR3 contains 16 residues. V was clipped by 4 bases and J by 1 base; unmatched bases: 9. CDR3: CASSRGSGGKSYEQYF. In nucleotides, the CDR3 is TGCGCCAGCAGCCGGGGTAGCGGGGGAAAATCCTACGAGCAGTACTTC.

The chain recombines TRBV27 with TRBJ1-1; TRBD1 is a possible D gene (6 bases). V lost 6 bases, J lost 1 base, and 15 bases lay in between. Per germline, CDR1 MNHEY and CDR2 SMNVEV (reference sequence). This CDR3 contains 15 residues. The CDR3, as DNA: TGTGCCAGCAGGAAAGCAGACAGGTCGAACACTGAAGCTTTCTTT. This encodes CASRKADRSNTEAFF.

This clonotype was observed a handful of times. V usage is TRBV7-2 and J usage is TRBJ2-5, with 14 nucleotides matching TRBD2. V lost 5 bases and J lost 3; bases outside the gene matches: 5. Looked up from germline, CDR1 is SGHTA and CDR2 is FQGNSA. This CDR3 contains 16 residues. The CDR3 DNA reads as TGTGCCAGCAGCCATCCGACTAGCGGGGGGGAAGAGACCCAGTACTTC. Its protein product is CASSHPTSGGEETQYF.

The chain combines TRBV5-5 with TRBJ2-1; D unclear. Germline V gene lookup returns CDR1 SGHKS and CDR2 YYEKEE (reference sequence). V lost 4 bases and J lost 3, with 14 bases in between. This CDR3 comprises 15 residues. The CDR3 protein is CASSRALADYNEQFF. Written as DNA, the CDR3 is TGTGCCAGCAGCCGGGCACTGGCGGACTACAATGAGCAGTTCTTC.

The V and J genes are TRBV4-2 and TRBJ1-4; D gene ambiguous. The germline V and J ends were trimmed by 5 bases and 7 bases, with 11 bases remaining between them. This CDR3 has 13 residues. Germline V gene sequence: CDR1 LGHNA, CDR2 YNFKEQ. The CDR3, as DNA: TGTGCCAGCAGCGCCCTGGGCGGTGAAAAACTGTTTTTT. It translates to CASSALGGEKLFF.

This clonotype occurred a few times. The chain recombines TRBV20-1 with TRBJ2-5, with D perhaps TRBD2 (6 bases). This CDR3 has 13 residues. CDR1 is DFQATT and CDR2 is SNEGSKA in the germline V gene (reference sequence). Trimming took 6 bases from V and 3 from J, leaving 14 bases between them. Here the CDR3 DNA reads TGCAGTGCGTCCGGGACTCAAGAAGAGACCCAGTACTTC. Its translation: CSASGTQEETQYF.

This chain uses TRBV7-6 with TRBJ1-5; a weak D match, TRBD1 (5 bases). Trimming removed 2 bases at V and 7 bases at J, with 9 bases between. The CDR3 runs to 13 residues. Looked up from germline, CDR1 is SGHVS and CDR2 is FNYEAQ. The CDR3 here is CASSLMEGQPQHF. CDR3 nucleotides: TGTGCCAGCAGCTTAATGGAGGGGCAGCCCCAGCATTTT.

This clonotype appeared a few times. The rearrangement joins TRBV4-2 to TRBJ2-7, with D possibly being TRBD2 (5 bases). The CDR3 is made up of 15 amino acids. The germline V gene encodes CDR1 LGHNA and CDR2 YNFKEQ. The germline V and J ends were trimmed by 0 bases and 3 bases, with 12 bases remaining between them. Here the CDR3 reads CASSQDTKTNYEQYF. The CDR3 DNA is TGTGCCAGCAGCCAAGATACGAAGACTAACTACGAGCAGTACTTC.

The rearrangement uses TRBV15 and TRBJ2-3, with 8 bases fitting TRBD1. CDR3 size: 16 residues. Germline V lookup: CDR1 LNHNV, CDR2 YYDKDF (reference sequence). V gave up 5 bases and J gave up 5 bases; unmatched junction bases: 12. The CDR3 DNA reads as TGTGCCACCAGCGGATCGTTCAGGACAGGGCGAGATACGCAGTATTTT. Its translation: CATSGSFRTGRDTQYF.

Only a few counts were recorded for this clonotype. The rearrangement joins TRBV7-2 to TRBJ1-2; possibly TRBD1 for D (5 bases). From germline, CDR1 is SGHTA and CDR2 FQGNSA. The CDR3 runs to 13 residues. V lost 5 bases and J 8 bases, leaving 15 bases between the germline ends. The CDR3 DNA sequence: TGTGCCAGCAGCCAAAGGAGGGGTAACGGCTACACCTTC. It codes for CASSQRRGNGYTF.

This clonotype was seen more than once but under ten times. This chain connects TRBV5-1 to TRBJ1-2, with TRBD1 identical over 9 bases. Germline CDR1 SGHRS, CDR2 YFSETQ. The J segment lost 5 bases and the V segment lost 4 bases, leaving 9 bases of the junction unmatched. The CDR3 spans 15 residues. The CDR3 sequence is CASSLTAGTGYGYTF. CDR3 nucleotide sequence: TGCGCCAGCAGCCTTACCGCTGGGACAGGGTATGGCTACACCTTC.

This clonotype has only a few counts. This chain joins TRBV29-1 and TRBJ1-1; TRBD1 might be the D (5 bases). The CDR3 totals 10 residues. Trimming stripped 6 bases from V and 7 bases from J, with 9 bases between. From germline, CDR1 is SQVTM and CDR2 ANQGSEA. The CDR3 DNA is TGCAGCGTGGGGGACCTTGAAGCTTTCTTT. Translated, it gives CSVGDLEAFF.

This clonotype appeared a single time. The V call is TRBV24-1, the J call TRBJ2-4, with 10 nucleotides matching TRBD2. Gene TRBJ2-5 matches the end of the DNA better, so the J call may be wrong. CDR3 length: 14 amino acids. The germline V gene has CDR1 KGHDR and CDR2 SFDVKD. The CDR3 is CATSDRRTSGTQYF. Here the CDR3 DNA reads TGTGCCACCAGTGACCGTCGGACTAGCGGGACCCAGTACTTC.

Turning to this clonotype: A junction boundary mismatches the germline segment, possibly from a read error. This chain links TRBV7-2 with TRBJ2-7; 9 nucleotides align to TRBD2. The CDR3 is made up of 15 amino acids. Germline V gene lookup returns CDR1 SGHTA and CDR2 FQGNSA. CDR3: CASSPLAGPRAERYF. CDR3 bases: TGTGCCAGCAGCCCCCTAGCGGGGCCCCGTGCCGAGCGGTACTTC.

This clonotype came up many times. The V gene is TRBV6-1, the J gene TRBJ1-1; D possibly corresponds to TRBD1 (6 bases). The CDR3 is 13 residues long. CDR1 and CDR2 (germline): MNHNS, SASEGT. Trimming took 3 bases from V and 3 from J, leaving 8 bases between them. The CDR3 spells CASSEDSYTEAFF. CDR3 nucleotide sequence: TGTGCCAGCAGTGAGGACAGCTACACTGAAGCTTTCTTT.

The J gene is TRBJ2-3, the V gene TRBV30; 8 bases align to TRBD2. The CDR3 loop spans 15 amino acids. Germline V CDR1 and CDR2: GTSNPN, SVGIG (reference sequence). With 2 bases clipped from V and 5 bases from J, the junction kept 9 bases outside the gene matches. CDR3 in amino acids: CAWSRRGARIDTQYF. The CDR3 DNA reads TGTGCCTGGAGTAGGCGGGGGGCGAGAATAGATACGCAGTATTTT.

This clonotype was seen a few times. The chain has TRBV28 and TRBJ1-2; TRBD1 matches at 9 bases. The V gene end was trimmed by 7 bases and the J gene end by 5 bases; junction bases not matched to a gene: 17. The CDR3 is 17 amino acids. Germline loops: CDR1 MDHEN, CDR2 SYDVKM. CDR3 amino acids: CASTSNGVRQGDYGYTF. The CDR3 nucleotides read TGTGCCAGCACAAGTAATGGGGTTAGACAGGGGGATTATGGCTACACCTTC.

This clonotype was detected a few times. This chain joins TRBV5-1 and TRBJ1-2, with D perhaps matching TRBD1 (5 bases). The CDR3 totals 16 residues. Trimming left V 1 base short and J 4 bases short, with 17 bases between. The V gene's germline CDR1 is SGHRS and CDR2 YFSETQ. CDR3 bases: TGCGCCAGCAGCTTGAGAAGGGAGGGGCATCCCTATGGCTACACCTTC. Its protein is CASSLRREGHPYGYTF. Looking up the rest from reference TRBV5-1 and TRBJ1-2 gives the full variable domain: KAGVTQTPRYLIKTRGQQVTLSCSPISGHRSVSWYQQTPGQGLQFLFEYFSETQRNKGNFPGRFSGRQFSNSRSEMNVSTLELGDSALYLCASSLRREGHPYGYTFGSGTRLTVV.

This clonotype was seen only a few times. V usage is TRBV7-2 and J usage is TRBJ2-1; maybe TRBD2 (6 bases). Trimming took off 5 bases at V and 0 bases at J, with 14 bases between the two ends. This CDR3 is built from 16 residues. From germline, CDR1 is SGHTA and CDR2 FQGNSA. The CDR3 bases are TGTGCCAGCAGCCGGGACTTTACGAGCTCCTACAATGAGCAGTTCTTC. Amino acids: CASSRDFTSSYNEQFF.

The CDR3 loop is CATRYADSYEQYF. CDR3 DNA: TGTGCCACCCGATACGCCGACAGCTACGAGCAGTACTTC. J is TRBJ2-7 and V is TRBV15; D is possibly TRBD1 (5 bases). The germline V gene has CDR1 LNHNV and CDR2 YYDKDF (reference sequence). The V gene lost 8 bases and the J gene lost 3 bases, with 14 bases spanning the gap. The CDR3 is made up of 13 amino acids.